The following is a T cell receptor beta chain sequence with its context. Its antigen is not identified. The sample belongs to a study of T cell clonotyping in hematopoietic cell transplantation. There are 15 residues in the CDR3. V lost 5 bases to trimming and J lost 3 bases; unmatched junction nucleotides: 8. CDR1 and CDR2 (germline): SGHTA, FQGNSA. Produced via immunoSEQ multiplex PCR; TCRdb's table is partial and in-frame only. The sample lists some 30,000 clones; about 93% were seen once. Study-wide points: Few recipient clonotypes overlapped donors; over 95% were de novo at given depth. After transplant, recipient diversity fell while pathologically expanded clonotypes grew through day 180.

Source: PBMCs, taken 100 days after allogeneic stem cell transplant. This TCR was recovered from a female patient aged 50 to 65 who had an allogeneic stem cell transplant from a related donor, so the T cells may come from the graft donor. Some clones in this sample may be carry-over from other donors' samples. This chain joins TRBV7-2 and TRBJ2-7, with TRBD2 matching 9 bases. This chain's CDR3 is CASSPSAGGSYEQYF. CDR3 DNA sequence: TGTGCCAGCAGCCCTTCTGCGGGGGGGAGCTACGAGCAGTACTTC.